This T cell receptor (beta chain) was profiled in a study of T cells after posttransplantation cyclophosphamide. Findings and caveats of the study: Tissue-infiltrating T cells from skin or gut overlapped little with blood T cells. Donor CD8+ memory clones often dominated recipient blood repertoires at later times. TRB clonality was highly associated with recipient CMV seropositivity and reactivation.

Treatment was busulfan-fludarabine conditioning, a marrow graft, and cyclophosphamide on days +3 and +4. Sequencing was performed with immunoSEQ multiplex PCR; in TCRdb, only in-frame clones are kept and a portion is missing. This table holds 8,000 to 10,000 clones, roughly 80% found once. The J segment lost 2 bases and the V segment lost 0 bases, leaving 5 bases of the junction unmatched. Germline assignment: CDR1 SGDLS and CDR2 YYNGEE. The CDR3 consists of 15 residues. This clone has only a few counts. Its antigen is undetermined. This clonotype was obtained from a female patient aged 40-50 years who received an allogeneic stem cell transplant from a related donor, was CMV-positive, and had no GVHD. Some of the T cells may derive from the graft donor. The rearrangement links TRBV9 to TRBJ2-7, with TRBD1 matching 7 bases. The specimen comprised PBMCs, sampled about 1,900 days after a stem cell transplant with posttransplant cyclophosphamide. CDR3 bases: TGTGCCAGCAGCGTAGGGGACAGTCCTCCCTACGAGCAGTACTTC. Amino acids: CASSVGDSPPYEQYF.